This TCR beta chain originates from a study of beta chain features in type 1 diabetes. The study's findings and limits: Moderately but significantly shorter TCRB CDR3s were found in Type 1 diabetes patients in all four CD4+ subsets.

The trim removed 3 bases at V and 4 bases at J, leaving 4 bases unmatched. Germline CDR1 SGHRS, CDR2 YFSETQ. The CDR3 is made up of 15 amino acids. One heparinised draw of blood, averaging about 110 mL, came from each donor. Reverse transcribing all isolated RNA meant expressed TCRB transcripts were sequenced. TCRdb's table, derived via immunoSEQ multiplex PCR, lists solely in-frame clones and lacks some. The table includes about 660,000 clones, over 11% detected once. This clone was observed a few times. Its target is unknown. The chain combines TRBV5-1 with TRBJ2-7, with 13 bases aligning to TRBD2. This sequence was found in a man between 18 and 35 years old with type 1 diabetes. The sample was naive CD4+ T cells from blood. CDR3 in amino acids: CASSSWTSGSYEQYF. The CDR3 DNA reads TGCGCCAGCAGCTCCTGGACTAGCGGGAGTTACGAGCAGTACTTC.